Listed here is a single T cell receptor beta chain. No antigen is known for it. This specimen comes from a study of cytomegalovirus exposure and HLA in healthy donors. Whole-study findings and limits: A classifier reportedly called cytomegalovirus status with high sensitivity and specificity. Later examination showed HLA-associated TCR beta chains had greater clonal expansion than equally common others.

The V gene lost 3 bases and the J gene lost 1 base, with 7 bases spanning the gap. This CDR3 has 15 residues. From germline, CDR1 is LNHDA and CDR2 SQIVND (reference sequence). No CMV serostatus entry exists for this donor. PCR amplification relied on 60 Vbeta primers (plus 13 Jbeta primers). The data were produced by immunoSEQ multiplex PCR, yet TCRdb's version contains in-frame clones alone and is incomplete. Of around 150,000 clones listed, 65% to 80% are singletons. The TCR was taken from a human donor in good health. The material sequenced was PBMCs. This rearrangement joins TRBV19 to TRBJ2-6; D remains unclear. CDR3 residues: CASSISGSGANVLTF. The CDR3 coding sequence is TGTGCCAGTAGTATTTCGGGTTCTGGGGCCAACGTCCTGACTTTC.